A single sample gave rise to the 27 T cell receptor beta chains below, sequenced in a study of CD8 T cells in ankylosing spondylitis. Whole-study findings and limits: What appeared characteristic of ankylosing spondylitis blood was a TCR beta motif of eight highly homologous variants.

Their cognate antigens are unknown. TCRdb used MiXCR to reprocess the 5' RACE reads, holding one entry per CDR3 protein. The table records 100,000 to 150,000 distinct CDR3 sequences, 17% of them present only once. The specimen sequenced was blood, either unsorted or a sorted T cell fraction (not recorded which). These receptor sequences come from a male donor with ankylosing spondylitis.

The chain couples TRBV7-9 to TRBJ2-1; 9 bases fit TRBD2. Losses at the gene ends were 1 base for V and 9 bases for J; bases not matched to a gene: 4. Germline V CDR1 and CDR2: SEHNR, FQNEAQ (reference sequence). The CDR3 loop spans 14 amino acids. CDR3 residues: CASSLVAGASEQFF. In nucleotides, the CDR3 is TGTGCCAGCAGCTTAGTAGCGGGAGCAAGTGAGCAGTTCTTC.

CDR3 sequence (DNA): TGTGCCAGCAGTTTATCGACGGGGTCTGCAGATACGCAGTATTTT. Its protein is CASSLSTGSADTQYF. V gene TRBV27 combines with J gene TRBJ2-3; the D gene is possibly TRBD2 (5 bases). The CDR3 is 15 amino acids. Germline V gene sequence: CDR1 MNHEY, CDR2 SMNVEV (reference sequence). V was shortened by 0 bases and J by 4 bases, with 11 bases between the two germline ends.

This sequence joins TRBV20-1 and TRBJ2-7, with TRBD2 matching over 7 bases. The germline V gene encodes CDR1 DFQATT and CDR2 SNEGSKA (reference sequence). The V and J ends lost 2 bases and 2 bases, in that order; junction bases with no gene match: 12. The CDR3 is made up of 16 amino acids. CDR3 DNA sequence: TGCAGTGCTAGACCCCCGGGCGGGAGCCTGACCTACGAGCAGTACTTC. Translating gives CSARPPGGSLTYEQYF.

The rearrangement uses TRBV10-2 and TRBJ1-6; D gene ambiguous. V lost 6 bases to trimming and J lost 19 bases, with 22 bases between them. The CDR3 is 13 amino acids. Germline-derived CDR1 and CDR2 are WSHSY and SAAADI. The CDR3 reads CASRTGLGALFHF. The DNA of the CDR3 is TGCGCCAGCAGGACCGGTTTGGGAGCCTTGTTTCACTTT.

This clonotype occurred a few times. The CDR3: CATSRDHYRQGAYEQYF. The CDR3 bases are TGTGCCACCAGCAGAGATCATTACAGGCAGGGGGCATACGAGCAGTACTTC. The chain is built from TRBV15 and TRBJ2-7; 8 bases are shared with TRBD1. V trimming: 0 bases; J trimming: 4 bases; junction bases outside the gene matches: 11. Germline V gene sequence: CDR1 LNHNV, CDR2 YYDKDF (reference sequence). The CDR3 covers 17 residues. Looking up the rest from reference TRBV15 and TRBJ2-7 gives the full variable domain: DAMVIQNPRYQVTQFGKPVTLSCSQTLNHNVMYWYQQKSSQAPKLLFHYYDKDFNNEADTPDNFQSRRPNTSFCFLDIRSPGLGDTAMYLCATSRDHYRQGAYEQYFGPGTRLTVT.

The rearrangement links TRBV27 to TRBJ2-1; D remains ambiguous. The V end was cut by 6 bases, the J end by 2 bases, with 14 bases between. Germline V lookup: CDR1 MNHEY, CDR2 SMNVEV (reference sequence). This CDR3 has 15 residues. DNA for the CDR3: TGTGCCAGCAGCTCAGTGCTTCGGCCCTACAATGAGCAGTTCTTC. Its translation is CASSSVLRPYNEQFF.

This clonotype was recorded a few times. This chain joins TRBV9 and TRBJ1-1; D gene ambiguous. This CDR3 is 16 amino acids long. Germline V gene sequence: CDR1 SGDLS, CDR2 YYNGEE. V was pared by 0 bases and J by 0 bases, with 12 bases between. This CDR3 reads CASSVVPGRLNTEAFF. CDR3 nucleotides: TGTGCCAGCAGCGTAGTCCCTGGACGGCTGAACACTGAAGCTTTCTTT.

This clonotype appeared a few times. The CDR3 coding sequence is TGTGCCAGCAGCCAAGAAGAGGGGGTTTACAATGAGCAGTTCTTC. Translating gives CASSQEEGVYNEQFF. The chain is built from TRBV4-2 and TRBJ2-1; the D gene is possibly TRBD1 (6 bases). The germline V and J ends were trimmed by 0 bases and 4 bases, with 10 bases remaining between them. Germline assignment: CDR1 LGHNA and CDR2 YNFKEQ. This CDR3 is 15 amino acids long.

V and J are TRBV14 and TRBJ2-4; D is perhaps TRBD1 or TRBD2 (5 bases each). CDR3 size: 14 residues. Germline V gives CDR1 SGHDN, CDR2 FVKESK. V gave up 2 bases and J gave up 6 bases, with 11 bases separating them. The CDR3, as DNA: TGTGCCAGCAGCCAACCGGGGCCGATAAACATTCAGTACTTC. As protein: CASSQPGPINIQYF.

This clonotype was counted between two and nine times. This rearrangement joins TRBV21-1 to TRBJ2-2; the table's D call TRBD1 went unverified against the DNA. TRBV21-1 is annotated as a pseudogene. The CDR3 has 14 residues. This CDR3 is CASKGQRNTGELFF. CDR3 DNA: TGTGCCAGCAAGGGACAGAGGAACACCGGGGAGCTGTTTTTT.

This clonotype was observed a few times. The CDR3 protein is CAISTSGKSYNEQFF. CDR3 DNA sequence: TGTGCCATCAGTACTAGCGGGAAGTCCTACAATGAGCAGTTCTTC. V gene TRBV10-3 combines with J gene TRBJ2-1; TRBD2 matches at 10 bases. CDR1 and CDR2 (germline): ENHRY, SYGVKD. CDR3 length: 15 residues. V lost 5 bases to trimming and J lost 1 base; unmatched junction nucleotides: 2.

This clonotype was counted a few times. The chain has TRBV12-3 or TRBV12-4 and TRBJ1-3; D may be TRBD1 (5 bases). The CDR3 has 14 residues. V was trimmed by 3 bases and J by 2 bases, leaving 8 bases between them. The CDR3 protein is CASSFWGAGNTIYF. The CDR3 DNA follows: TGTGCCAGCAGTTTCTGGGGGGCTGGAAACACCATATATTTT.

CDR3 sequence reads: CASSLEAAYGYTF. In DNA form, the CDR3 reads TGTGCCAGCAGCTTGGAGGCGGCATATGGCTACACCTTC. The chain combines TRBV5-6 with TRBJ1-2; D remains ambiguous. Between the trimmed V and J ends, which lost 0 bases and 5 bases, there was a span of 8 bases. The CDR3 covers 13 residues. Germline V gene sequence: CDR1 SGHDT, CDR2 YYEEEE.

The sample holds a few counts of this clonotype. The rearrangement uses TRBV4-1 and TRBJ1-4, with 7 bases fitting TRBD1. The CDR3 has 15 residues. Germline V gene sequence: CDR1 MGHRA, CDR2 YSYEKL. The V segment lost 6 bases and the J segment 0 bases; nucleotides outside the gene matches: 4. Here the CDR3 reads CASRSRGPTNEKLFF. For the CDR3, the DNA is TGCGCCAGCAGGTCGAGGGGGCCAACTAATGAAAAACTGTTTTTT.

CDR3 sequence reads: CASSLGLVYEQFF. The CDR3, as DNA: TGTGCCAGCAGCTTAGGGCTCGTCTATGAGCAGTTCTTC. V usage is TRBV7-2 and J usage is TRBJ2-1, with D unresolved. CDR3 size: 13 residues. V was trimmed by 1 base and J by 8 bases, leaving 9 bases between them. Germline values: CDR1 SGHTA, CDR2 FQGNSA.

This clonotype was seen only a few times. The V gene is TRBV20-1, the J gene TRBJ2-3; D ambiguous. The CDR3 is made up of 15 amino acids. Per the germline V gene, CDR1 is DFQATT and CDR2 is SNEGSKA (reference sequence). V was trimmed by 3 bases and J by 5 bases, leaving 18 bases between them. DNA for the CDR3: TGCAGTGCTAGGGCCTGGCATGAAGAGAGAGATACGCAGTATTTT. Its protein is CSARAWHEERDTQYF.

The CDR3 is CASSYSTGAQPQHF. The DNA for the CDR3 is TGTGCCAGCAGTTACTCGACTGGGGCCCAGCCCCAGCATTTT. The chain couples TRBV6-5 to TRBJ1-5; tentative D call: TRBD1 (5 bases). Germline V CDR1 and CDR2: MNHEY, SVGAGI. The V and J ends lost 0 bases and 7 bases respectively, with 10 bases between them. This CDR3 has 14 amino acids.

This clonotype has just a few counts. The rearrangement uses TRBV4-3 and TRBJ2-2; D ambiguous. Trimming removed 1 base at V and 5 bases at J, with 8 bases between. CDR1 is LGHNA and CDR2 is YSLEER in the germline V gene. The CDR3 runs to 14 residues. DNA of the CDR3: TGCGCCAGCAGCCAAGGATCAGTAACCGGGGAGCTGTTTTTT. It translates to CASSQGSVTGELFF.

This clonotype has more than one count but fewer than ten. The rearrangement joins TRBV13 to TRBJ2-1; no definite D call. Germline V lookup: CDR1 PRHDT, CDR2 FYEKMQ (reference sequence). CDR3 length: 12 amino acids. V was clipped by 5 bases and J by 3 bases, with 5 bases between them. The DNA of the CDR3 is TGTGCCAGCAGCGCCCTCTACAATGAGCAGTTCTTC. Its translation: CASSALYNEQFF.

In this sample, this clonotype turned up once. The chain combines TRBV10-1 with TRBJ2-1, with 8 nucleotides matching TRBD2. Germline trimming cut 9 bases from V and 3 bases from J; bases unmatched to any gene: 7. Germline V gene lookup returns CDR1 WNHNN and CDR2 SYGVQD (reference sequence). This CDR3 is built from 14 residues. The CDR3 nucleotides are TGCGCCAGTTCAGCGGGAGAGGTCTACAATGAGCAGTTCTTC. It encodes CASSAGEVYNEQFF.

The rearrangement uses TRBV9 and TRBJ2-4, with D possibly called TRBD1 or TRBD2 (5 bases each). The CDR3 has 14 residues. V lost 3 bases to trimming and J lost 0 bases, with 7 bases between them. Looked up from germline, CDR1 is SGDLS and CDR2 is YYNGEE. CDR3 bases: TGTGCCAGCAGCGGGGACGGAGCCAAAAACATTCAGTACTTC. It codes for CASSGDGAKNIQYF.

This clonotype was detected only a few times. The rearrangement uses TRBV4-1 and TRBJ2-2; 14 bases line up with TRBD2. The CDR3 has 18 amino acids. The germline gives CDR1 MGHRA, CDR2 YSYEKL. V dropped 3 bases and J dropped 4; count of bases not matched to a gene: 7. The CDR3 sequence is CASSHRTSGRSVTGELFF. In DNA, the CDR3 is TGCGCCAGCAGCCACCGGACTAGCGGGAGGTCCGTCACCGGGGAGCTGTTTTTT.

This clonotype was picked up a small number of times. The gene calls are TRBV12-3 or TRBV12-4 and TRBJ2-1; D uncertain. This CDR3 has 11 residues. With 7 bases removed from V and 6 bases from J, the gap between germline ends came to 7 bases. Here the CDR3 DNA reads TGTGCCAGCATGTCAGGCAATGAGCAGTTCTTC. Encoded protein: CASMSGNEQFF.

The rearrangement uses TRBV20-1 and TRBJ2-7, with TRBD2 matching 9 bases. Per the germline V gene, CDR1 is DFQATT and CDR2 is SNEGSKA (reference sequence). V lost 4 bases, J lost 1 base, and 8 bases stayed unmatched. The length of the CDR3 is 15 residues. The DNA for the CDR3 is TGCAGTGCTATCGCGGCAGCGGGAGGATCCTACGAGCAGTACTTC. Translated, it gives CSAIAAAGGSYEQYF.

Ten or more counts support this clonotype. The chain recombines TRBV28 with TRBJ2-4; unclear D gene. Germline V gives CDR1 MDHEN, CDR2 SYDVKM. With 2 bases removed from V and 0 bases from J, the gap between germline ends came to 11 bases. The CDR3 has 16 amino acids. The DNA of the CDR3 is TGTGCCAGCAGTTTAGACCGACCACTAGCCAAAAACATTCAGTACTTC. Amino acid sequence: CASSLDRPLAKNIQYF.

This clonotype was detected only a few times. CDR3 region: CASSRTGTSVYNEQFF. As DNA, the CDR3 is TGTGCCAGCAGCCGAACCGGGACTAGCGTTTACAATGAGCAGTTCTTC. The V call is TRBV11-1, the J call TRBJ2-1, with 10 bases lining up with TRBD2. V was clipped by 5 bases and J by 4 bases; unmatched bases: 8. Looked up from germline, CDR1 is SGHAT and CDR2 is FQDESV (reference sequence). This CDR3 has 16 residues.

This chain joins TRBV27 and TRBJ2-2; weak D call: TRBD2 (6 bases). This CDR3 is 14 amino acids long. Looked up from germline, CDR1 is MNHEY and CDR2 is SMNVEV (reference sequence). V was clipped by 3 bases and J by 4 bases, with 9 bases between them. The DNA for the CDR3 is TGTGCCAGCAGTTTGGGAGGTGCCACCGGGGAGCTGTTTTTT. Amino acid sequence: CASSLGGATGELFF.